The 32 T cell receptor beta chains below all came from one sample that was sequenced in a study of Ad26.COV2.S vaccination and SARS-CoV-2 variants. Profiling relied on immunoSEQ multiplex PCR, and the TCRdb table lists in-frame clones only, not all of them. The profile shows 300,000 to 350,000 clones, under 90% of them singletons. Treatment given: some 20 received Ad26.COV2.S at low or high dose, single or two shots; several received placebo; per-sample allocation not given. It was on day 63 after the first vaccine or placebo injection that samples were taken. Sequenced here: peripheral blood, sampled in a trial of Ad26.COV2.S vaccine versus placebo. These receptors all stem from a person between 18 and 60 years old who received the Ad26.COV2.S COVID-19 vaccine or a placebo.

The chain joins TRBV6-6 to TRBJ1-1, with D maybe TRBD1 (6 bases). CDR1 is MNHNY, CDR2 SVGAGI, per germline (reference sequence). Trimming cost V 8 bases and J 10 bases, with 26 bases left between them. This CDR3 region has 15 residues. CDR3 nucleotide sequence: TGTGCCAGCTGGGACGGGCAGGGGTCCACACTGAGAGCTTTCTTT. It translates to CASWDGQGSTLRAFF.

CDR3 nucleotides: TGTGCCAGCAGCTTAGGAGGACTAGCCGGAGGTGAGCAGTTCTTC. It translates to CASSLGGLAGGEQFF. This rearrangement joins TRBV7-2 to TRBJ2-1; TRBD2 aligns across 8 bases. Per the germline V gene, CDR1 is SGHTA and CDR2 is FQGNSA. This CDR3 comprises 15 residues. Losses at the gene ends were 1 base for V and 9 bases for J; bases not matched to a gene: 8.

The chain carries TRBV6-5 and TRBJ1-1; a possible D gene is TRBD1 (5 bases). V was clipped by 6 bases and J by 7 bases, with 18 bases between them. The length of the CDR3 is 14 residues. Germline V gene data show CDR1 as MNHEY and CDR2 as SVGAGI. Written as DNA, the CDR3 is TGTGCCAGCAGAGGGGCCTTAGCCCTTTTTGAAGCTTTCTTT. Protein: CASRGALALFEAFF.

V gene TRBV29-1 combines with J gene TRBJ1-1; tentatively, D is TRBD1 (5 bases). V shed 7 bases and J shed 3 bases, with 12 bases lying between them. The CDR3 contains 12 residues. Per germline, CDR1 SQVTM and CDR2 ANQGSEA. The CDR3 DNA follows: TGCAGCGCGGGGAGGGGTGACACTGAAGCTTTCTTT. Translating gives CSAGRGDTEAFF.

The rearrangement joins TRBV19 to TRBJ1-1; no firm D call. The CDR3 totals 11 residues. Germline V CDR1 and CDR2: LNHDA, SQIVND (reference sequence). Here the CDR3 DNA reads TGTGCAAGCAGTCCCCACGACGAAGCTTTCTTT. Residues: CASSPHDEAFF.

The chain couples TRBV14 to TRBJ2-5; D is unclear. Germline CDR1 reads SGHDN; CDR2 reads FVKESK. The length of the CDR3 is 14 residues. V lost 0 bases, J lost 3 bases, and 8 bases lay in between. The CDR3 sequence: CASSQENKKETQYF. The DNA for the CDR3 is TGTGCCAGCAGCCAAGAGAACAAGAAAGAGACCCAGTACTTC.

The V call is TRBV2, the J call TRBJ2-7; a possible D gene is TRBD1 (6 bases). V was clipped by 6 bases and J by 7 bases, with 19 bases between them. The CDR3 covers 14 residues. CDR1 is SNHLY and CDR2 is FYNNEI in the germline V gene. The CDR3 reads CASSYNRDMKEQYF. For the CDR3, the DNA is TGTGCCAGCAGCTATAATAGGGACATGAAGGAGCAGTACTTC. The full variable domain, completed using reference TRBV2 and TRBJ2-7, is EPEVTQTPSHQVTQMGQEVILRCVPISNHLYFYWYRQILGQKVEFLVSFYNNEISEKSEIFDDQFSVERPDGSNFTLKIRSTKLEDSAMYFCASSYNRDMKEQYFGPGTRLTVT.

The chain is built from TRBV28 and TRBJ2-7; maybe TRBD2 (7 bases). V was cut by 7 bases and J by 3 bases, with 28 bases left in between. Germline CDR1 MDHEN, CDR2 SYDVKM. This CDR3 is built from 18 residues. This CDR3 is CASTSPGGLKAGLYEQYF. The CDR3 region has the DNA TGTGCCAGCACTAGCCCGGGGGGCCTGAAGGCAGGCCTCTACGAGCAGTACTTC.

The chain uses TRBV6-5 and TRBJ2-3; D gene unclear. The V gene lost 7 bases and the J gene lost 2 bases, with 16 bases spanning the gap. Germline assignment: CDR1 MNHEY and CDR2 SVGAGI. The CDR3 consists of 15 residues. CDR3 bases: TGTGCCAGCACCCAGCCTGCCCTCCCCACAGATACGCAGTATTTT. This encodes CASTQPALPTDTQYF.

The chain couples TRBV15 to TRBJ1-1; unclear D gene. Germline loops: CDR1 LNHNV, CDR2 YYDKDF (reference sequence). The V and J ends lost 10 bases and 4 bases respectively, with 16 bases between them. This CDR3 spans 13 amino acids. Here the CDR3 reads CAIRQGFSTEAFF. The CDR3 DNA sequence: TGTGCCATTCGACAAGGTTTTAGCACTGAAGCTTTCTTT.

This rearrangement joins TRBV3-1 (or the pseudogene TRBV3-2) to TRBJ1-2; TRBD1 matches at 7 bases. V was pared by 0 bases and J by 4 bases, with 8 bases of the junction left unmatched. The CDR3 has 16 amino acids. Looked up from germline, CDR1 is LGHDT and CDR2 is YNNKEL (reference sequence). This CDR3 is CASSQDPGTVVYGYTF. In nucleotides, the CDR3 is TGTGCCAGCAGCCAAGATCCGGGGACAGTCGTCTATGGCTACACCTTC.

This chain connects TRBV9 to TRBJ1-4, with D perhaps TRBD1 (6 bases). CDR1 SGDLS and CDR2 YYNGEE come from the germline V gene. This CDR3 is built from 14 residues. V lost 7 bases and J lost 4, with 14 bases in between. The CDR3 nucleotides are TGTGCCAGCGGCTTGGACAGTCTTAATGAAAAACTGTTTTTT. Protein: CASGLDSLNEKLFF.

The chain has TRBV6-4 and TRBJ2-2; D not certain. The CDR3 extends over 12 amino acids. With 8 bases removed from V and 0 bases from J, the gap between germline ends came to 4 bases. Germline CDR1 reads MRHNA; CDR2 reads SNTAGT. The CDR3, as DNA: TGTGCCAGCCGGGCGAACACCGGGGAGCTGTTTTTT. This gives the protein CASRANTGELFF.

This clone was recorded only once. Other nucleotide sequences in the sample specify the same CDR3. The rearrangement joins TRBV6-2 or TRBV6-3 to TRBJ2-3; D unclear. V was cut by 2 bases and J by 0 bases, with 6 bases left in between. Germline CDR1 and CDR2: MNHEY and SVGEGT. CDR3 length: 14 residues. The DNA for the CDR3 is TGTGCCAGCAGTTACGGAAGGAGCACAGATACGCAGTATTTT. Translation gives CASSYGRSTDTQYF.

The chain uses TRBV4-3 and TRBJ2-3; no clear D gene. Trimming shortened V by 1 base and J by 2 bases, and 13 bases separated the two germline ends. CDR1 is LGHNA and CDR2 is YSLEER in the germline V gene. This CDR3 comprises 16 residues. CDR3 sequence (DNA): TGCGCCAGCAGCCAAGGGGCAGCCGGACCCACAGATACGCAGTATTTT. It specifies CASSQGAAGPTDTQYF.

J is TRBJ1-5 and V is TRBV5-1, with D tentatively TRBD1 (5 bases). The CDR3 loop spans 17 amino acids. Germline V gene sequence: CDR1 SGHRS, CDR2 YFSETQ. Trimming took 6 bases from V and 3 from J, leaving 22 bases between them. The CDR3 spells CASTLMIRVASNQPQHF. DNA for the CDR3: TGCGCCAGCACCCTGATGATCAGGGTTGCTTCCAATCAGCCCCAGCATTTT.

J is TRBJ1-6 and V is TRBV12-5, with D hard to call. This CDR3 region has 17 residues. Trimming took off 5 bases at V and 0 bases at J, with 14 bases between the two ends. CDR1 and CDR2 (germline): LGHNT, FRNRAP. This chain's CDR3 is CASGASLGSSYNSPLHF. In DNA, the CDR3 is TGTGCTAGTGGTGCCTCGTTGGGGAGCTCCTATAATTCACCCCTCCACTTT.

J is TRBJ2-4 and V is TRBV7-8; 7 bases match TRBD2. The CDR3 runs 15 residues. Losses at the gene ends were 3 bases for V and 4 bases for J; bases not matched to a gene: 6. Germline CDR1 and CDR2: SGHVS and FQNEAQ. CDR3 DNA sequence: TGTGCCAGCAGCTTGGCCGTGGGGGGGAAAAACATTCAGTACTTC. It encodes CASSLAVGGKNIQYF.

The chain carries TRBV9 and TRBJ1-1; D perhaps matches TRBD1 (6 bases). The CDR3 covers 16 residues. With 0 bases removed from V and 5 bases from J, the gap between germline ends came to 17 bases. Germline assignment: CDR1 SGDLS and CDR2 YYNGEE. The CDR3 here is CASSVEAGRGGTEAFF. As DNA, the CDR3 is TGTGCCAGCAGCGTAGAGGCGGGAAGAGGGGGAACTGAAGCTTTCTTT.

The chain recombines TRBV7-2 with TRBJ2-3; D ambiguous. In germline, CDR1 is SGHTA, CDR2 FQGNSA. CDR3 length: 15 residues. Deletions cut 0 bases from V and 2 bases from J, with 9 bases between. The CDR3 DNA reads as TGTGCCAGCAGCTTAGCAGGTTTTATCACAGATACGCAGTATTTT. Protein: CASSLAGFITDTQYF.

V gene TRBV9 combines with J gene TRBJ2-2; TRBD1 matches at 8 bases. CDR3 length: 20 amino acids. Per the germline V gene, CDR1 is SGDLS and CDR2 is YYNGEE. The V and J ends lost 0 bases and 4 bases, in that order; junction bases with no gene match: 17. The CDR3 DNA follows: TGTGCCAGCAGCGTAGACCCAGGGGGCGCGTGGGGAGGAAGCACCGGGGAGCTGTTTTTT. As protein: CASSVDPGGAWGGSTGELFF. Supplemented by reference TRBV9 and TRBJ2-2, the full variable domain reads DSGVTQTPKHLITATGQRVTLRCSPRSGDLSVYWYQQSLDQGLQFLIQYYNGEERAKGNILERFSAQQFPDLHSELNLSSLELGDSALYFCASSVDPGGAWGGSTGELFFGEGSRLTVL.

The chain uses TRBV6-2 or TRBV6-3 and TRBJ1-1; maybe TRBD1 (5 bases). The CDR3 consists of 13 residues. In germline, CDR1 is MNHEY, CDR2 SVGEGT. V was shortened by 6 bases and J by 1 base, with 9 bases between the two germline ends. The CDR3 here is CASSRQSNTEAFF. In nucleotides, the CDR3 is TGTGCCAGCAGCAGACAGTCGAACACTGAAGCTTTCTTT.

The V call is TRBV11-2, the J call TRBJ1-1; D uncertain. The CDR3 is 16 amino acids. V lost 0 bases to trimming and J lost 0 bases, with 11 bases between them. Germline assignment: CDR1 SGHAT and CDR2 FQNNGV. The CDR3 DNA is TGTGCCAGCAGCTTAGATCAGCGGGGATTGAACACTGAAGCTTTCTTT. Translating it yields CASSLDQRGLNTEAFF. The full variable domain, rest sourced from reference TRBV11-2 and TRBJ1-1, is EAGVAQSPRYKIIEKRQSVAFWCNPISGHATLYWYQQILGQGPKLLIQFQNNGVVDDSQLPKDRFSAERLKGVDSTLKIQPAKLEDSAVYLCASSLDQRGLNTEAFFGQGTRLTVV.

The chain recombines TRBV11-2 with TRBJ2-1; D is tentatively TRBD1 or TRBD2 (6 bases each). The germline CDR1 and CDR2 sequences are SGHAT and FQNNGV. CDR3 length: 15 amino acids. V was shortened by 4 bases and J by 2 bases, with 12 bases between the two germline ends. The CDR3, as DNA: TGTGCCAGCAGCTCACTAAGGGGGGCCTACAATGAGCAGTTCTTC. This translates into CASSSLRGAYNEQFF.

The V call is TRBV3-1 (or the pseudogene TRBV3-2), the J call TRBJ2-3, with D possibly called TRBD1 or TRBD2 (6 bases each). The CDR3 runs 14 residues. V lost 1 base, J lost 4 bases, and 9 bases lay in between. Per germline, CDR1 LGHDT and CDR2 YNNKEL (reference sequence). Here the CDR3 DNA reads TGTGCCAGCAGCCAAGGTAGGGGGGCAGATACGCAGTATTTT. Encoded protein: CASSQGRGADTQYF.

The table lists this clone with many counts. V and J are TRBV25-1 and TRBJ1-4; TRBD1 aligns across 8 bases. The CDR3 runs 17 residues. V shed 10 bases, J shed 7 bases, and the junction held 20 bases outside the gene matches. Germline V gives CDR1 MGHDK, CDR2 SYGVNS. CDR3 loop: CAISGQGPGGLGEKLFF. In DNA form, the CDR3 reads TGTGCCATTTCCGGACAGGGCCCGGGGGGACTAGGTGAAAAACTGTTTTTT.

CDR3 DNA: TGTGCCAGCAGCCGGGTAACAGATACGCAGTATTTT. Translation gives CASSRVTDTQYF. V and J are TRBV7-9 and TRBJ2-3; D remains ambiguous. Germline CDR1 reads SEHNR; CDR2 reads FQNEAQ (reference sequence). V was shortened by 5 bases and J by 3 bases, with 6 bases between the two germline ends. This CDR3 region has 12 residues.

This clone has more than one count but fewer than ten. The genes are TRBV5-1 and TRBJ2-3, with a possible D match to TRBD2 (5 bases). Trimming removed 4 bases at V and 3 bases at J, with 12 bases between. The CDR3 runs 14 residues. Germline V lookup: CDR1 SGHRS, CDR2 YFSETQ. This CDR3 reads CASSPGMYTDTQYF. The CDR3 nucleotides read TGCGCCAGCAGCCCCGGGATGTATACAGATACGCAGTATTTT.

The chain employs TRBV10-3 and TRBJ2-5; D is possibly TRBD2 (6 bases). The CDR3 loop spans 13 amino acids. Germline V gene sequence: CDR1 ENHRY, CDR2 SYGVKD. V gave up 10 bases and J gave up 0 bases, with 12 bases separating them. The CDR3 region has the DNA TGTGCCACAAGCCGGGGGAACCAAGAGACCCAGTACTTC. It yields the protein CATSRGNQETQYF.

The chain recombines TRBV6-4 with TRBJ2-2; D is possibly TRBD1 (6 bases). From germline, CDR1 is MRHNA and CDR2 SNTAGT. V lost 6 bases and J 1 base, leaving 9 bases between the germline ends. The CDR3 sequence is 14 residues long. In DNA, the CDR3 is TGTGCCAGCAGACAGGGAAAGAACACCGGGGAGCTGTTTTTT. Encoded protein: CASRQGKNTGELFF.

The rearrangement joins TRBV7-9 to TRBJ1-1, with D possibly being TRBD1 (5 bases). Germline V gene sequence: CDR1 SEHNR, CDR2 FQNEAQ (reference sequence). V dropped 4 bases and J dropped 5 bases, with 26 bases sitting between them. This CDR3 spans 18 amino acids. The CDR3 bases are TGTGCCAGCAGCTGGGACTCTGACACGTGGGCGGCGGGGACTGAAGCTTTCTTT. Protein product: CASSWDSDTWAAGTEAFF.

This clone has a single count. This chain connects TRBV11-2 to TRBJ1-4, with D perhaps matching TRBD1 (5 bases). V was pared by 2 bases and J by 10 bases, with 14 bases between. CDR1 SGHAT and CDR2 FQNNGV come from the germline V gene. CDR3 length: 14 residues. CDR3 coding DNA: TGTGCCAGCAGCTTAACGGGCAGGGACGGAAAACTGTTTTTT. It codes for CASSLTGRDGKLFF.